This TCR beta chain was retrieved from a study of cytomegalovirus exposure and HLA in healthy donors. CDR3 size: 16 residues. From germline, CDR1 is SGHNT and CDR2 YYREEE (reference sequence). Trimming took 4 bases from V and 3 from J, leaving 20 bases between them. PCR primers comprised 60 Vbeta and 13 Jbeta primers. TCRdb's table, derived via immunoSEQ multiplex PCR, lists solely in-frame clones and lacks some. The table lists about 140,000 clones, about 72% of them singletons. Notes on this clone: Its antigen is as yet unknown.

General study points: A further, later analysis showed that HLA-associated TCR beta chains (compared with equally common others) were more clonally expanded. The authors assumed roughly uniform sequencing depth across donors for presence/absence analyses. Certain sequence variants were highly shared and formed a cluster, and this cluster was likely a sequencing artifact.

When sampled, the donors appeared nominally healthy, though they likely had unrecorded immune exposures. The sequencing input was PBMCs. The chain carries TRBV5-4 and TRBJ2-7, with D maybe TRBD1 (5 bases). This receptor was obtained from a man aged 35-49 years in good health and CMV-seronegative. The CDR3 DNA reads as TGTGCCAGCAGCGCAACAACGGACCCAGGGAACTACGAGCAGTACTTC. It yields the protein CASSATTDPGNYEQYF.